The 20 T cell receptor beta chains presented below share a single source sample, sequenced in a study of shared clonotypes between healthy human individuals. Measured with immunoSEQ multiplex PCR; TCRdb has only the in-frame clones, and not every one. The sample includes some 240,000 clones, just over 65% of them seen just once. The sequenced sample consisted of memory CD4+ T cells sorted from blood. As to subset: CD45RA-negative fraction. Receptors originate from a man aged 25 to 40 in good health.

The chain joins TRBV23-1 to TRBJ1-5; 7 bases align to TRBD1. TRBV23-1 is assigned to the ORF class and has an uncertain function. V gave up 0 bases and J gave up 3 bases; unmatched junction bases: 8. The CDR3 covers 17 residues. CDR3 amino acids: CASSQSSRGEHNQPQHF. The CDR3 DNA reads TGCGCCAGCAGTCAATCGTCCAGGGGGGAACACAATCAGCCCCAGCATTTT.

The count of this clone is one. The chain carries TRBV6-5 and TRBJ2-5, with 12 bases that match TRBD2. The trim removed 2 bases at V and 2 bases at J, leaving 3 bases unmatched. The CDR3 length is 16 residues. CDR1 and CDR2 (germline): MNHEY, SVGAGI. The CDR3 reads CASSYHLAGGQETQYF. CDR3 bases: TGTGCCAGCAGTTACCATCTAGCGGGAGGGCAAGAGACCCAGTACTTC.

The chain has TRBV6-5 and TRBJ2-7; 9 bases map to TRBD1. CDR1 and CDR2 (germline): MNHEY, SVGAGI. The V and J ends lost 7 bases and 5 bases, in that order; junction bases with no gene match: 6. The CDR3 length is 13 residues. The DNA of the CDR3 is TGTGCCAGCACCGGGACAGGGATCAACGAGCAGTACTTC. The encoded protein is CASTGTGINEQYF.

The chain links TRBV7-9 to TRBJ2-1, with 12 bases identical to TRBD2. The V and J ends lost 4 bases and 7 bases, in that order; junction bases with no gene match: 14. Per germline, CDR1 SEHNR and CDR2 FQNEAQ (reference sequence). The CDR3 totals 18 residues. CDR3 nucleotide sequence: TGTGCCAGCAGCTCCCCGGGGGGGTCTAGCGGGAGGGTAAATGAGCAGTTCTTC. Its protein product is CASSSPGGSSGRVNEQFF.

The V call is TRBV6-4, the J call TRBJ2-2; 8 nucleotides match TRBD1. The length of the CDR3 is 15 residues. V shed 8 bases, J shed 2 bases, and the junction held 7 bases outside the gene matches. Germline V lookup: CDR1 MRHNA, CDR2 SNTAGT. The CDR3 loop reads CASSPGQGNTGELFF. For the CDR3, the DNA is TGTGCCAGCTCCCCCGGACAGGGAAACACCGGGGAGCTGTTTTTT.

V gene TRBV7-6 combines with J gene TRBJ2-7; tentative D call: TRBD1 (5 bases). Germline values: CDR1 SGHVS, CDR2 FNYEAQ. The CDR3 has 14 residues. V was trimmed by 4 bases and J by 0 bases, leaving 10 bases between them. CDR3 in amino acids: CASSSNRHSYEQYF. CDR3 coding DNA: TGTGCCAGCAGCTCAAACAGGCACTCCTACGAGCAGTACTTC.

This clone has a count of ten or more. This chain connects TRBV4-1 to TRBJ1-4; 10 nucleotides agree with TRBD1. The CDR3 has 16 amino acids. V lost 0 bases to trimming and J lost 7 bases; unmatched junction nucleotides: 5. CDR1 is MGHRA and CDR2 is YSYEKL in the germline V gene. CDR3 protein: CASSQETTGGSEKLFF. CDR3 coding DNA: TGCGCCAGCAGCCAAGAAACGACAGGGGGCTCTGAAAAACTGTTTTTT.

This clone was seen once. In DNA form, the CDR3 reads TGCAGCGTCCAAAATTGGACAGGGCGGGAGACCCAGTACTTC. Translating it yields CSVQNWTGRETQYF. The chain has TRBV29-1 and TRBJ2-5; 8 bases agree with TRBD1. This CDR3 has 14 residues. The germline V gene encodes CDR1 SQVTM and CDR2 ANQGSEA. Germline trimming cut 6 bases from V and 5 bases from J; bases unmatched to any gene: 11.

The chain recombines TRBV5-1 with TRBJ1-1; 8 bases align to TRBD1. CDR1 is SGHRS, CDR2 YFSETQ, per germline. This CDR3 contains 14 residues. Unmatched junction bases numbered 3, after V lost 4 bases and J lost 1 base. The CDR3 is CASSADRANTEAFF. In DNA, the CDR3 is TGCGCCAGCAGCGCGGACAGGGCGAACACTGAAGCTTTCTTT.

CDR3 DNA sequence: TGTGCCACCCAGGGGACAGAATTCTACAATGAGCAGTTCTTC. As protein: CATQGTEFYNEQFF. The chain joins TRBV27 to TRBJ2-1, with 7 bases that match TRBD1. This CDR3 region has 14 residues. V lost 10 bases to trimming and J lost 3 bases; unmatched junction nucleotides: 9. Germline CDR1 MNHEY, CDR2 SMNVEV (reference sequence).

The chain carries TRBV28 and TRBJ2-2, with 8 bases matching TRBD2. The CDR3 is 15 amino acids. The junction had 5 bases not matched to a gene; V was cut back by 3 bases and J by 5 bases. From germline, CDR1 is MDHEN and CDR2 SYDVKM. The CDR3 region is CASSFNGRGTGELFF. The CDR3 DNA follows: TGTGCCAGCAGTTTCAACGGGAGGGGTACCGGGGAGCTGTTTTTT.

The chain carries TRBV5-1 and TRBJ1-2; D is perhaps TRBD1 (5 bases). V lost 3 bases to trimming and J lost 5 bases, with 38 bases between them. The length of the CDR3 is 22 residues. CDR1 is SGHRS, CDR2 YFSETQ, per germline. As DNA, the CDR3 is TGCGCCAGCAGCTCGCCTCGTGTACAGGCCGGGGCGTCCGCGAAGGGTTCTTATGGCTACACCTTC. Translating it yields CASSSPRVQAGASAKGSYGYTF. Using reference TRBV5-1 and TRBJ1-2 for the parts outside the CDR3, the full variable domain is KAGVTQTPRYLIKTRGQQVTLSCSPISGHRSVSWYQQTPGQGLQFLFEYFSETQRNKGNFPGRFSGRQFSNSRSEMNVSTLELGDSALYLCASSSPRVQAGASAKGSYGYTFGSGTRLTVV.

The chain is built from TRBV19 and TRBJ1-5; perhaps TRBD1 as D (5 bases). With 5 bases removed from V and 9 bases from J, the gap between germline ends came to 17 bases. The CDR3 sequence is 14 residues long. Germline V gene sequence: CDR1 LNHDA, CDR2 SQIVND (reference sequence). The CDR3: CASSPTGTAMPQHF. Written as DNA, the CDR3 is TGTGCCAGTAGTCCCACCGGGACGGCTATGCCCCAGCATTTT.

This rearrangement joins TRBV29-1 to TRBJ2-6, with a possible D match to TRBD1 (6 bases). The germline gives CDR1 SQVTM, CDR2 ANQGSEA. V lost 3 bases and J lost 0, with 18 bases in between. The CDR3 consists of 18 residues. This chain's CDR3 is CSVDSRQVYYSGANVLTF. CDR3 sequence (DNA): TGCAGCGTTGACTCCCGACAGGTCTACTACTCTGGGGCCAACGTCCTGACTTTC.

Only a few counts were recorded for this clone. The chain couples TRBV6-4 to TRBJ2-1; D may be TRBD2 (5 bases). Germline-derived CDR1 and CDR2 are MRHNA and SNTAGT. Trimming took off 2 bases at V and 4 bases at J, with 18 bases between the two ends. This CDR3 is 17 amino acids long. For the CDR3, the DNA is TGTGCCAGCAGTGACGATAATAGCGCTTTCGGGTACAATGAGCAGTTCTTC. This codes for CASSDDNSAFGYNEQFF.

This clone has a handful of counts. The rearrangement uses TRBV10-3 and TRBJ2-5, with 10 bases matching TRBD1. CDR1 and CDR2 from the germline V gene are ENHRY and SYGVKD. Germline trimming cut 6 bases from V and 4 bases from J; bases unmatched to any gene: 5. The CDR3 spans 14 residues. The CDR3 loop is CAISPTGGRETQYF. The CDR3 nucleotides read TGTGCCATCAGCCCGACAGGGGGCCGAGAGACCCAGTACTTC.

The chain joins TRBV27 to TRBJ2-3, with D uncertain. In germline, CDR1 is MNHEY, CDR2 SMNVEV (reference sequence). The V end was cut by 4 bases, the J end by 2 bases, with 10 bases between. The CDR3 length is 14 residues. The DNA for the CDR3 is TGTGCCAGCAGTTATATGGGCTCCACAGATACGCAGTATTTT. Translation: CASSYMGSTDTQYF.

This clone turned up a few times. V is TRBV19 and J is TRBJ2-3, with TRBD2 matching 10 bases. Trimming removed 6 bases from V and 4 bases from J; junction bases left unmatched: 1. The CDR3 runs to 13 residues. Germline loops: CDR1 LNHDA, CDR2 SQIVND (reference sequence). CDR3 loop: CASRLAGADTQYF. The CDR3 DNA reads TGTGCCAGTAGGCTAGCGGGAGCAGATACGCAGTATTTT.

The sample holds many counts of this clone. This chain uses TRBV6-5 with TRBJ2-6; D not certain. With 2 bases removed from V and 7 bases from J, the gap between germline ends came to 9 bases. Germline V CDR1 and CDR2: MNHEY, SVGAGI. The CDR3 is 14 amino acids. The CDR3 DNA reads TGTGCCAGCAGTTACGATGACGGAGCCAACGTCCTGACTTTC. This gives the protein CASSYDDGANVLTF.

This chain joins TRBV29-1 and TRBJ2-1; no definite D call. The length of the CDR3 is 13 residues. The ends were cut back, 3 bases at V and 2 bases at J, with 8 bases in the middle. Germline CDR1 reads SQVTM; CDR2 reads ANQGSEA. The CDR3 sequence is CSVEVFTYNEQFF. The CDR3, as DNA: TGCAGCGTTGAGGTTTTTACCTACAATGAGCAGTTCTTC.